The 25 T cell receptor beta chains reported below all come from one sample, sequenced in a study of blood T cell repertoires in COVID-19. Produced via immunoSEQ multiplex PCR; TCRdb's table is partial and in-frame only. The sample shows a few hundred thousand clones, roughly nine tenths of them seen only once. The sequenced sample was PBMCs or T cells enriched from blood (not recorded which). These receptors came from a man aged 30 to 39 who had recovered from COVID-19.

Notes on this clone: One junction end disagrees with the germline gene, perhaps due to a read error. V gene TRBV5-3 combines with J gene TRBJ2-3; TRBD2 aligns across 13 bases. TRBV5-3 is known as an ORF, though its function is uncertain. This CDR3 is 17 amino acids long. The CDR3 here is CVRSSWTSGSTFDTQYF. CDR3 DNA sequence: TGTGTCAGAAGCAGCTGGACTAGCGGGAGTACTTTCGATACGCAGTATTTT.

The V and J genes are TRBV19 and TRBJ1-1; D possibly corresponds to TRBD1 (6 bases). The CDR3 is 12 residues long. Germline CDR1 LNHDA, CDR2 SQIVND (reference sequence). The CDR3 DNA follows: TGTGCAGCGGGGGACATGAACACTGAAGCTTTCTTT. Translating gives CAAGDMNTEAFF. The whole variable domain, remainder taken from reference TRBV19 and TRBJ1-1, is DGGITQSPKYLFRKEGQNVTLSCEQNLNHDAMYWYRQDPGQGLRLIYYSQIVNDFQKGDIAEGYSVSREKKESFPLTVTSAQKNPTAFYLCAAGDMNTEAFFGQGTRLTVV.

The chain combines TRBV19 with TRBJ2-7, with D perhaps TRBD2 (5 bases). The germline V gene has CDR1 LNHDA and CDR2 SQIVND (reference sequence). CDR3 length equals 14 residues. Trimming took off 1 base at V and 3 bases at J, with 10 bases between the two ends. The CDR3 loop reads CASSIVGKNYEQYF. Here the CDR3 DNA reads TGTGCCAGTAGTATAGTCGGGAAAAACTACGAGCAGTACTTC. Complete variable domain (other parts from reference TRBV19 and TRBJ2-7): DGGITQSPKYLFRKEGQNVTLSCEQNLNHDAMYWYRQDPGQGLRLIYYSQIVNDFQKGDIAEGYSVSREKKESFPLTVTSAQKNPTAFYLCASSIVGKNYEQYFGPGTRLTVT.

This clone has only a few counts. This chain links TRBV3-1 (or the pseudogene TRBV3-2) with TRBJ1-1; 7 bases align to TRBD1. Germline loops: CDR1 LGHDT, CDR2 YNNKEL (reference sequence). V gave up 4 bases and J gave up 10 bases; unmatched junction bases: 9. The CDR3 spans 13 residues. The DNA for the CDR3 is TGTGCCAGCAGCCGGAACCGACAGGGCAGAGCTTTCTTT. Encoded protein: CASSRNRQGRAFF.

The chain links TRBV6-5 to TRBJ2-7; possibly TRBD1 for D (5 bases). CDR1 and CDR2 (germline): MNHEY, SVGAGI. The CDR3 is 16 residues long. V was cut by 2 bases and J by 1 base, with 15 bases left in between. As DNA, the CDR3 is TGTGCCAGCAGTTACGGTTCTCAGGGTCATTCCTACGAGCAGTACTTC. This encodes CASSYGSQGHSYEQYF.

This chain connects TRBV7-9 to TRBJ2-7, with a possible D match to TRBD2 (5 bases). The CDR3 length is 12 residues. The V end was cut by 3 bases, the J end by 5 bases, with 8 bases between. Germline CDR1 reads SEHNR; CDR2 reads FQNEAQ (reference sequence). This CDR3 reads CASSFGLNEQYF. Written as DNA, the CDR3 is TGTGCCAGCAGCTTCGGACTGAACGAGCAGTACTTC.

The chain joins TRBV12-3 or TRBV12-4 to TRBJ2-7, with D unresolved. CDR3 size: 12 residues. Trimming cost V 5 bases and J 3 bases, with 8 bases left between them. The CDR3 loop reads CASSPRVYEQYF. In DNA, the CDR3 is TGTGCCAGCAGTCCGCGAGTCTACGAGCAGTACTTC.

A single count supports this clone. The CDR3 DNA reads TGTGCCAGTGCTCTCAGACAGGGACACCTCAATGAGCAGTTCTTC. Translation gives CASALRQGHLNEQFF. The chain employs TRBV19 and TRBJ2-1; 7 bases match TRBD1. V was pared by 8 bases and J by 6 bases, with 13 bases of the junction left unmatched. Germline CDR1 reads LNHDA; CDR2 reads SQIVND (reference sequence). This CDR3 comprises 15 residues. Looking up the rest from reference TRBV19 and TRBJ2-1 gives the full variable domain: DGGITQSPKYLFRKEGQNVTLSCEQNLNHDAMYWYRQDPGQGLRLIYYSQIVNDFQKGDIAEGYSVSREKKESFPLTVTSAQKNPTAFYLCASALRQGHLNEQFFGPGTRLTVL.

For the CDR3, the DNA is TGTGCCAGCAGCTTATCAGGGGCACTAAACTATGGCTACACCTTC. Translating gives CASSLSGALNYGYTF. The chain uses TRBV7-9 and TRBJ1-2; tentative D call: TRBD1 (6 bases). Trimming shortened V by 2 bases and J by 2 bases, and 12 bases separated the two germline ends. Germline V CDR1 and CDR2: SEHNR, FQNEAQ (reference sequence). The CDR3 length is 15 residues.

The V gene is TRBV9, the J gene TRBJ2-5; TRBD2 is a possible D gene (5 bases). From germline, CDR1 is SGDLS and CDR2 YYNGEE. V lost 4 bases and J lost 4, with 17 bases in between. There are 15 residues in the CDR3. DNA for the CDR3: TGTGCCAGCAGCCCCGGCGGAGGTACCTTAGAGACCCAGTACTTC. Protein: CASSPGGGTLETQYF.

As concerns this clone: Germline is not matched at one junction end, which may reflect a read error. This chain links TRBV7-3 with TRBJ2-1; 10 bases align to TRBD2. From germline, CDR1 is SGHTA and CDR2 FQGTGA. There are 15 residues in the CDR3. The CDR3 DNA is TGTGCCAGCAGCTCTAGCGGGAGTTCCTTCAATGAGCAGTTCTTC. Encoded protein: CASSSSGSSFNEQFF.

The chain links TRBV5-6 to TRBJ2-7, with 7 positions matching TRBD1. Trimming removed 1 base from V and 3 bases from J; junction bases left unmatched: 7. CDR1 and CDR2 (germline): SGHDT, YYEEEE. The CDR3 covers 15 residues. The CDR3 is CASSLMAGGVYEQYF. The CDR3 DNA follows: TGTGCCAGCAGCTTGATGGCAGGGGGAGTCTACGAGCAGTACTTC.

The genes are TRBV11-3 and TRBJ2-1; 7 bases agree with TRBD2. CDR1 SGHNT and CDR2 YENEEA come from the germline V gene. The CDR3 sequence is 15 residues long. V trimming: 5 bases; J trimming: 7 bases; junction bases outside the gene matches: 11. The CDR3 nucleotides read TGTGCCAGCAGCCCCTCCGCGGGAGCGGGAAATGAGCAGTTCTTC. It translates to CASSPSAGAGNEQFF.

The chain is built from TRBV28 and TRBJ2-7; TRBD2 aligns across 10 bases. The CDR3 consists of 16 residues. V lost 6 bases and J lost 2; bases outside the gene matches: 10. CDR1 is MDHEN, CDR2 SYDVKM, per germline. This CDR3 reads CASSRGDLAGAYEQYF. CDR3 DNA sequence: TGTGCCAGCAGCCGGGGGGATCTAGCGGGAGCCTACGAGCAGTACTTC.

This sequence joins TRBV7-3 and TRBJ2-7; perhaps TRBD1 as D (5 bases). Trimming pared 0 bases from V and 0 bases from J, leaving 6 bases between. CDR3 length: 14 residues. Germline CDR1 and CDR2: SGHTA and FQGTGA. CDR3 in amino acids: CASSLTGASYEQYF. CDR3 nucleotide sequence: TGTGCCAGCAGCTTAACTGGGGCCTCCTACGAGCAGTACTTC.

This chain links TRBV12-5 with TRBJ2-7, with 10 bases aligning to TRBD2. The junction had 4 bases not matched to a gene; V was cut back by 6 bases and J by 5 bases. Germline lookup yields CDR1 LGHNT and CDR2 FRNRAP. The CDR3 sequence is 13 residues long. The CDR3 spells CASGRTSGNEQYF. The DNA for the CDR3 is TGTGCTAGTGGACGGACTAGCGGAAACGAGCAGTACTTC.

The CDR3 reads CATSDRDSRNYGYTF. Here the CDR3 DNA reads TGTGCCACCAGTGATAGGGACAGTAGAAACTATGGCTACACCTTC. This chain connects TRBV24-1 to TRBJ1-2; 7 positions match TRBD1. Germline V lookup: CDR1 KGHDR, CDR2 SFDVKD. V lost 3 bases and J lost 2; bases outside the gene matches: 5. This CDR3 contains 15 residues.

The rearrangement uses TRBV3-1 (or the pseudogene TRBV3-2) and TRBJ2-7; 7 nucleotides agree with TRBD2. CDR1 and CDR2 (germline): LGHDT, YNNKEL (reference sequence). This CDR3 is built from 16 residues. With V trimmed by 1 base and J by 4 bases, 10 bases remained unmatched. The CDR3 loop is CASSQGGAGRVYEQYF. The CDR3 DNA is TGTGCCAGCAGCCAAGGAGGAGCGGGGCGTGTGTACGAGCAGTACTTC.

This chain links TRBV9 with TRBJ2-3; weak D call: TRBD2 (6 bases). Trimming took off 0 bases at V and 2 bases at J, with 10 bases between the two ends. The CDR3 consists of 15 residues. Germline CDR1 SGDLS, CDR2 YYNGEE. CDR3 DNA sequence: TGTGCCAGCAGCGTAGCTGGGACTCACACAGATACGCAGTATTTT. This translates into CASSVAGTHTDTQYF. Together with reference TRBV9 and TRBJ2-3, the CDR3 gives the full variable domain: DSGVTQTPKHLITATGQRVTLRCSPRSGDLSVYWYQQSLDQGLQFLIQYYNGEERAKGNILERFSAQQFPDLHSELNLSSLELGDSALYFCASSVAGTHTDTQYFGPGTRLTVL.

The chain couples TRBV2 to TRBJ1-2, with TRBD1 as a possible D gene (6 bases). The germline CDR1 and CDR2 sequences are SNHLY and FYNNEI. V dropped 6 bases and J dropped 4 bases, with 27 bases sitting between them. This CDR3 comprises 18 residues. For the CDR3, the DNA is TGTGCCAGCAGGGTCACTGGGGGGGCGGTGGTAAGGTTCTATGGCTACACCTTC. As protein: CASRVTGGAVVRFYGYTF.

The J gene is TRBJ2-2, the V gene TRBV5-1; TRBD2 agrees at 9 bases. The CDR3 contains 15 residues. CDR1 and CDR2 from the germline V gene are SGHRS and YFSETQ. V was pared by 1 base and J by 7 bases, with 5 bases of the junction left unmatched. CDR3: CASSLPLAGHGELFF. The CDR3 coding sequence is TGCGCCAGCAGCTTGCCCCTAGCGGGACACGGGGAGCTGTTTTTT. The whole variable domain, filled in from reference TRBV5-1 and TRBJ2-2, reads KAGVTQTPRYLIKTRGQQVTLSCSPISGHRSVSWYQQTPGQGLQFLFEYFSETQRNKGNFPGRFSGRQFSNSRSEMNVSTLELGDSALYLCASSLPLAGHGELFFGEGSRLTVL.

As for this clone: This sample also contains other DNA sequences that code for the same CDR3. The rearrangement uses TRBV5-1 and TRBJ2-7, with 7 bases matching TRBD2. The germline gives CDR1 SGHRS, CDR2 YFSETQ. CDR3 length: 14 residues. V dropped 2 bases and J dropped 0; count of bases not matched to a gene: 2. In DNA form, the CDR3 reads TGCGCCAGCAGCTTAGCGGGGTCCTCCTACGAGCAGTACTTC. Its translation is CASSLAGSSYEQYF.

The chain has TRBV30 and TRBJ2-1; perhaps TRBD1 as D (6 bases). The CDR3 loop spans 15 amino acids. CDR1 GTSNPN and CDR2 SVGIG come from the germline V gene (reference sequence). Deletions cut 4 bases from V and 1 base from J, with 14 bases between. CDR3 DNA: TGTGCCTGGAAAGGGGGAAGGTCGTCCTACAATGAGCAGTTCTTC. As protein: CAWKGGRSSYNEQFF. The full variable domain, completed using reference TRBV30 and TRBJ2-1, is SQTIHQWPATLVQPVGSPLSLECTVEGTSNPNLYWYRQAAGRGLQLLFYSVGIGQISSEVPQNLSASRPQDRQFILSSKKLLLSDSGFYLCAWKGGRSSYNEQFFGPGTRLTVL.

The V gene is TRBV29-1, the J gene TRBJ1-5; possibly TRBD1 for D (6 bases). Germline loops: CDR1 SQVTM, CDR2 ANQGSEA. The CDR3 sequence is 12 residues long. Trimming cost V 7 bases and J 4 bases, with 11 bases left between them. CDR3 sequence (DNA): TGCAGCGCTGGACAGCCTAATCAGCCCCAGCATTTT. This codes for CSAGQPNQPQHF.

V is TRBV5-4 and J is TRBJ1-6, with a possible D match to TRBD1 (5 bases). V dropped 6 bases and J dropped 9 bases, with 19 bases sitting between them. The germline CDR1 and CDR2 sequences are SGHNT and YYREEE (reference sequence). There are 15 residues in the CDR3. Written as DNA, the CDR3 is TGTGCCAGCACCCAGTGGGGAGGGGCCCTTTCACCCCTCCACTTT. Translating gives CASTQWGGALSPLHF.